These 7 T cell receptor beta chains came from one sample sequenced in a study of graft-versus-host responses after intestinal transplantation. Investigators treated the graft tissue so that it released intraepithelial and lamina propria lymphocytes. Generated by immunoSEQ multiplex PCR, the TCRdb table keeps only in-frame clones and is missing some. The table records tens of thousands of clones, roughly 87% of them present only once. The specimen was ileum tissue, collected about 200 days after intestinal transplant. The receptors were sampled from a human patient who received an intestinal transplant, so some T cells may come from the graft donor.

V usage is TRBV6-6 and J usage is TRBJ2-7, with a weak D call TRBD1 (6 bases). Trimming left V 0 bases short and J 2 bases short, with 8 bases between. CDR3 length: 14 amino acids. Germline V CDR1 and CDR2: MNHNY, SVGAGI (reference sequence). The CDR3 loop is CASSYSQGPYEQYF. The CDR3 DNA follows: TGTGCCAGCAGTTACTCTCAGGGGCCCTACGAGCAGTACTTC.

This sequence joins TRBV10-2 and TRBJ1-2, with D perhaps TRBD1 (5 bases). Trimming cost V 6 bases and J 7 bases, with 12 bases left between them. Germline-derived CDR1 and CDR2 are WSHSY and SAAADI. This CDR3 is built from 12 residues. CDR3 sequence reads: CASRRDDFGYTF. The CDR3 bases are TGCGCCAGCAGGAGGGACGATTTTGGCTACACCTTC.

The V and J genes are TRBV6-5 and TRBJ2-1, with 7 bases aligning to TRBD2. The V gene end was trimmed by 2 bases and the J gene end by 2 bases; junction bases not matched to a gene: 3. Germline values: CDR1 MNHEY, CDR2 SVGAGI. The CDR3 is made up of 15 amino acids. Here the CDR3 DNA reads TGTGCCAGCAGTTACGGGGGGGTGGCCTACAATGAGCAGTTCTTC. Translation: CASSYGGVAYNEQFF.

The V gene is TRBV7-2, the J gene TRBJ2-7; D not resolved. Deletions cut 0 bases from V and 2 bases from J, with 8 bases between. Germline-derived CDR1 and CDR2 are SGHTA and FQGNSA. This CDR3 region has 14 residues. CDR3 sequence: CASSLASAAYEQYF. For the CDR3, the DNA is TGTGCCAGCAGCTTAGCGTCGGCTGCCTACGAGCAGTACTTC.

This chain joins TRBV5-1 and TRBJ1-1, with a weak D call TRBD1 (6 bases). The V end was cut by 4 bases, the J end by 5 bases, with 21 bases between. Germline CDR1 reads SGHRS; CDR2 reads YFSETQ. The CDR3 loop spans 16 amino acids. The CDR3 reads CASSPYRVGAVTEAFF. The DNA for the CDR3 is TGCGCCAGCAGCCCCTACAGGGTGGGGGCGGTTACTGAAGCTTTCTTT. The full variable domain, with the rest looked up from reference TRBV5-1 and TRBJ1-1, is KAGVTQTPRYLIKTRGQQVTLSCSPISGHRSVSWYQQTPGQGLQFLFEYFSETQRNKGNFPGRFSGRQFSNSRSEMNVSTLELGDSALYLCASSPYRVGAVTEAFFGQGTRLTVV.

J is TRBJ2-1 and V is TRBV13; D possibly corresponds to TRBD1 (5 bases). This CDR3 contains 12 residues. The germline CDR1 and CDR2 sequences are PRHDT and FYEKMQ (reference sequence). With 5 bases removed from V and 8 bases from J, the gap between germline ends came to 10 bases. CDR3 residues: CASSAGRYEQFF. The CDR3 DNA reads TGTGCCAGCAGCGCAGGGCGCTATGAGCAGTTCTTC.

CDR3 amino acids: CASSLTGLAGEQFF. The CDR3 bases are TGTGCCAGCAGCTTAACGGGCCTAGCCGGTGAGCAGTTCTTC. This chain uses TRBV7-3 with TRBJ2-1; the D gene is possibly TRBD2 (5 bases). V was trimmed by 0 bases and J by 9 bases, leaving 12 bases between them. The CDR3 is made up of 14 amino acids. CDR1 SGHTA and CDR2 FQGTGA come from the germline V gene.